These 2 T cell receptor beta chains were all obtained from the same sample, sequenced in a study of technical replicates of blood from a handful of donors. Repertoires were generated with immunoSEQ multiplex PCR, while TCRdb's copy carries only in-frame clones and drops some. Of some 77,000 clones listed, about 91% were seen once; the top ten hold around 0.42%. Input material: T cells isolated from PBMCs. The receptors derive from a human donor in good health.

This clone has just one count. The chain links TRBV29-1 to TRBJ2-1; 12 bases line up with TRBD1. J was trimmed by 8 bases and V by 3 bases; bases with no gene match: 8. The germline gives CDR1 SQVTM, CDR2 ANQGSEA. CDR3 length equals 15 residues. The CDR3 bases are TGCAGCGTTGACGTTGGGACAGGGGGCCTCGATGAGCAGTTCTTC. This gives the protein CSVDVGTGGLDEQFF.

This chain uses TRBV9 with TRBJ1-2; possibly TRBD1 for D (6 bases). V lost 0 bases and J 3 bases, leaving 9 bases between the germline ends. Germline V gene lookup returns CDR1 SGDLS and CDR2 YYNGEE. The CDR3 is 14 residues long. CDR3 sequence: CASSVGGGDYGYTF. The CDR3 DNA sequence: TGTGCCAGCAGCGTAGGTGGGGGCGACTATGGCTACACCTTC.